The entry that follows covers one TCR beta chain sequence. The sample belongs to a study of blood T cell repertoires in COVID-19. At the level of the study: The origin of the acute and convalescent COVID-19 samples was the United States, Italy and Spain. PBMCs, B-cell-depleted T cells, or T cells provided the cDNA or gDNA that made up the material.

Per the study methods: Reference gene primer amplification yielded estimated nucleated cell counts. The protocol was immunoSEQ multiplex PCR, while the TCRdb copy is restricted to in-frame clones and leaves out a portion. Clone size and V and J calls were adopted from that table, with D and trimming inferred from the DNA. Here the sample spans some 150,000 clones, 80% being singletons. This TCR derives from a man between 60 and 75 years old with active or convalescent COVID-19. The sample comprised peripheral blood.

The CDR3 protein is CASSPSAGPYEQYF. The CDR3 nucleotides are TGTGCCAGCAGCCCATCGGCAGGGCCCTACGAGCAGTACTTC. The chain employs TRBV11-1 and TRBJ2-7, with D possibly being TRBD1 (5 bases). Trimming took 5 bases from V and 2 from J, leaving 13 bases between them. The germline V gene has CDR1 SGHAT and CDR2 FQDESV (reference sequence). The CDR3 runs 14 residues.